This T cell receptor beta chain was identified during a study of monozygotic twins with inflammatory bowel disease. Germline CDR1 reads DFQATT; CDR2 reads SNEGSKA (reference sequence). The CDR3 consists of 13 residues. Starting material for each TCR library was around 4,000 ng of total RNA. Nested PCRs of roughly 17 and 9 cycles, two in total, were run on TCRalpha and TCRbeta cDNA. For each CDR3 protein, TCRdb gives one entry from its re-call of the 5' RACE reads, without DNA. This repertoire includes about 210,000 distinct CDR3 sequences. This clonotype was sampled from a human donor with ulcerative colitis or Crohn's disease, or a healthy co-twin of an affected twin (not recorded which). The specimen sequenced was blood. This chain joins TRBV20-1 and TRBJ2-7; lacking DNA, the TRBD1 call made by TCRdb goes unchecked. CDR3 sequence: CSARWFTGGEQYF.